Listed below are T cell receptor beta chains from one sample, sequenced in a study of cytomegalovirus exposure and HLA in healthy donors. Sequenced by immunoSEQ multiplex PCR; TCRdb stores in-frame clones only, minus some. Seen here are about 130,000 clones, roughly three quarters observed once, and the top ten hold over 1.5%. Source material: PBMCs. The receptors were gathered from a woman in her thirties or forties in good health and CMV-seronegative. CDR3s include the opening cysteine and the closing phenylalanine or tryptophan. The D gene is left open where the match is weak. Rows may omit the clone size; those that give it use once, few, many or a size class.

DNA	CDR3	size	D	V	J
TGTGCCAGTAGTATCCCACTAGGTCTCTACAATGAGCAGTTCTTC	CASSIPLGLYNEQFF	few	NA	TRBV19	TRBJ2-1
TGTGCCAGCAGCTTCGGGGCAGGGGTAGGGGAGACCCAGTACTTC	CASSFGAGVGETQYF	NA	NA	TRBV7-7	TRBJ2-5
TGTGCCAGCTCCGAGGGAGACTATGGCTACACCTTC	CASSEGDYGYTF	NA	NA	TRBV18	TRBJ1-2
TGCGCCAGCAGCCCCGGGGGGCACTCTGGAAACACCATATATTTT	CASSPGGHSGNTIYF	few	NA	TRBV5-1	TRBJ1-3
TGTGCCAGCAGCCTGTCCGGACAAACTGAAAAACTGTTTTTT	CASSLSGQTEKLFF	NA	NA	TRBV9	TRBJ1-4
TGTGCCTGGATTGACAGGGGGAGGGACAAAAACAGTCAGTACTTC	CAWIDRGRDKNSQYF	once	TRBD1	TRBV30	TRBJ2-4
TGTGCCGGGACAGGGGGCGGGGAGACCCAGTACTTC	CAGTGGGETQYF	NA	TRBD1	TRBV30	TRBJ2-5
TGTGCCAGCAGCTTATACAGGGGGGACAATGAGCAGTTCTTC	CASSLYRGDNEQFF	NA	TRBD1	TRBV7-2	TRBJ2-1
TGTGCCATCAGTGATACCGAAGGGGATATCCACCCTAAAGAGACCCAGTACTTC	CAISDTEGDIHPKETQYF	NA	NA	TRBV10-3	TRBJ2-5
TGTGCCAGCAGTTTAAGCTTCTACGAGCAGTACTTC	CASSLSFYEQYF	once	NA	TRBV28	TRBJ2-7
TGTGCCAGCGGCCAAGCTGGCGGTTCCTTAACTAATGAAAAACTGTTTTTT	CASGQAGGSLTNEKLFF	NA	NA	TRBV4-2	TRBJ1-4
TGTGCCAGCAGTCAGGACAGGGTAAATCAGCCCCAGCATTTT	CASSQDRVNQPQHF	NA	TRBD1	TRBV7-9	TRBJ1-5
TGCGCCAGCAGCTTGGACGGGTTCTGGGAGACCCAGTACTTC	CASSLDGFWETQYF	NA	NA	TRBV5-1	TRBJ2-5
TGTGCCAGCTCACCAGGGTGGGCCACAGATACGCAGTATTTT	CASSPGWATDTQYF	NA	NA	TRBV18	TRBJ2-3
TGTGCCATCAGTGGGGGGGGGAGCGGGGGGGCGAATGAGCAGTTCTTC	CAISGGGSGGANEQFF	NA	TRBD2	TRBV10-3	TRBJ2-1
TGTGCCTGGGACAGGGGGGTCAATCAGCCCCAGCATTTT	CAWDRGVNQPQHF	NA	TRBD1	TRBV30	TRBJ1-5
TGTGCCAGCAGCTTTGAACAGCATGAGCAGTTCTTC	CASSFEQHEQFF	few	NA	TRBV11-1	TRBJ2-1
TGTGCCAGCAGTGGGGACTACCTAGGCAATCAGCCCCAGCATTTT	CASSGDYLGNQPQHF	NA	NA	TRBV6-1	TRBJ1-5
TGTGCCAGCCGTGCCGGGACAGGGGGCGCTTTCGGGGAGCTGTTTTTT	CASRAGTGGAFGELFF	NA	TRBD1	TRBV5-4	TRBJ2-2
TGTGCCAGTAGCCTAGGGGGGAGGGTGAACACTGAAGCTTTCTTT	CASSLGGRVNTEAFF	NA	NA	TRBV19	TRBJ1-1
TGTGCCAGCAGCTTTTGGCACCGTCCATACGAGCAGTACTTC	CASSFWHRPYEQYF	few	NA	TRBV5-4	TRBJ2-7
TGTGCCAGCACCAAAACAGGGGACGGAAACACCATATATTTT	CASTKTGDGNTIYF	NA	TRBD1	TRBV11-2	TRBJ1-3
TGTGCCAGCAGTTTTCTCGGGACTAGCGGCTCCGTCCCGAACACCGGGGAGCTGTTTTTT	CASSFLGTSGSVPNTGELFF	NA	TRBD2	TRBV27	TRBJ2-2
TGTGCCAGCAGACAAGCGGGGCACACAGATACGCAGTATTTT	CASRQAGHTDTQYF	NA	TRBD2	TRBV6-5	TRBJ2-3
TGTGCCACCAGCAGCACAGGGTCCTACGAGCAGTACTTC	CATSSTGSYEQYF	NA	NA	TRBV15	TRBJ2-7
TGTGCCAGCAGCGACGGACTGCGTCTTGAGAACACCGGGGAGCTGTTTTTT	CASSDGLRLENTGELFF	NA	NA	TRBV7-2	TRBJ2-2
TGTGCCAGCAGCCGACCGGGGTCCATCTACGCTTTCTTT	CASSRPGSIYAFF	NA	NA	TRBV6-1	TRBJ1-1
TGTGCCAGCAGCCCGGGACTAGCGGGGGCCCCCGGGGAGCTGTTTTTT	CASSPGLAGAPGELFF	few	TRBD2	TRBV11-3	TRBJ2-2
TGTGCCACTTCTCCGGGACAGGTTCGGGAGACCCAGTACTTC	CATSPGQVRETQYF	NA	TRBD1	TRBV6-5	TRBJ2-5
TGTGCCAGCAACCAGCTGGGGCGGGAGCAGTTCTTC	CASNQLGREQFF	NA	NA	TRBV14	TRBJ2-1
TGCGCCAGCAGCCGTACTGGACTGGGCACAGGGGATCCACGAGGCACCGGGGAGCTGTTTTTT	CASSRTGLGTGDPRGTGELFF	NA	TRBD1	TRBV4-1	TRBJ2-2
TGTGCCAGCAGCCCCCGGACAGGGGCGCCTAATTCACCCCTCCACTTT	CASSPRTGAPNSPLHF	NA	TRBD1	TRBV11-2	TRBJ1-6
TGTGCCAGTAGTATAGAAGGAGGGAGGAGGGGTAGGAATGAGCAGTTCTTC	CASSIEGGRRGRNEQFF	NA	NA	TRBV19	TRBJ2-1
TGTGCCAGCAGGGGGACAGGGCGGTCTTCACCCCTCCACTTT	CASRGTGRSSPLHF	NA	TRBD1	TRBV6-1	TRBJ1-6
TGTGCCAGCAGCCAGATGACTAGCGGCCCTAGCACAGATACGCAGTATTTT	CASSQMTSGPSTDTQYF	NA	TRBD2	TRBV14	TRBJ2-3
TGTGCCAGCATCTCCGGCGGGAAATCCTACAATGAGCAGTTCTTC	CASISGGKSYNEQFF	NA	NA	TRBV5-4	TRBJ2-1
TGTGCCAGCAGTTCCCCAGGACAGGGCGGCAATGAGCAGTTCTTC	CASSSPGQGGNEQFF	few	TRBD1	TRBV28	TRBJ2-1
TGTGCCAGTAGTCTCGTCCCGGGACAAGAAGCTGGAAACACCATATATTTT	CASSLVPGQEAGNTIYF	NA	NA	TRBV19	TRBJ1-3